These 6 T cell receptor beta chains were all obtained from the same sample, sequenced in a study of shared clonotypes between healthy human individuals (dated by TCRdb to 2020 to 2022). Receptors were amplified or captured by the immunoSEQ multiplex PCR assay. Imported from immuneACCESS, the table was reduced by TCRdb to in-frame sequences with V and J called. These copies leave out some clones; in studies compared against another copy, an unresolved V gene accounts for under half, and the cause of the remainder is not known. The table for this sample lists a few million clones; around 93% of them were counted only once. The ten largest clonotypes hold around 1.7% of the sample. CD8 naive samples were obtained by positive selection for CCR7 among CD45RO-negative cells, yielding a CD45RA+CCR7+ population from which TemRA cells were excluded. Sequencing used naive CD8+ T cells from PBMCs. This sample's cell subset or site label indicates: CD45RA+CCR7+. The source of these receptors is a man between 18 and 29 years old in good health. Some clones in this sample may be carry-over from other donors' samples.

This chain joins TRBV28 and TRBJ1-5; possibly TRBD1 for D (6 bases). CDR1 is MDHEN, CDR2 SYDVKM, per germline. The ends were cut back, 8 bases at V and 0 bases at J, with 20 bases in the middle. The CDR3 is 17 residues long. CDR3 DNA sequence: TGTGCCAGCCGGCGAGGAACAGGGCAATATAGCAATCAGCCCCAGCATTTT. Amino acid sequence: CASRRGTGQYSNQPQHF.

CDR3 DNA: TGCAGCGTAGTACAGGGAAACATTCAGTACTTC. Its translation is CSVVQGNIQYF. The V gene is TRBV29-1, the J gene TRBJ2-4, with D possibly TRBD1 on 6 matching bases. CDR3 length: 11 residues. Trimming removed 6 bases from V and 6 bases from J, with 9 bases in between. Germline CDR1 reads SQVTM; CDR2 reads ANQGSEA.

The chain combines TRBV6-4 with TRBJ1-5; D is unresolved. V lost 2 bases, J lost 4 bases, and 15 bases lay in between. CDR3 size: 16 residues. Germline CDR1 reads MRHNA; CDR2 reads SNTAGT. CDR3 sequence: CASSDLVPNSNQPQHF. The CDR3 nucleotides read TGTGCCAGCAGTGACCTAGTACCCAACTCGAATCAGCCCCAGCATTTT.

The CDR3 protein is CASSVEGTPGPNYGYTF. The CDR3 DNA sequence: TGTGCCAGCAGCGTAGAAGGGACCCCTGGCCCCAACTATGGCTACACCTTC. The chain has TRBV9 and TRBJ1-2, with a weak D call TRBD1 (5 bases). The CDR3 has 17 amino acids. Germline V CDR1 and CDR2: SGDLS, YYNGEE. The V end lost 0 bases, the J end lost 2 bases, and 17 bases lay between the germline ends.

The chain employs TRBV27 and TRBJ2-3, with D possibly TRBD1 on 6 matching bases. Germline V gene lookup returns CDR1 MNHEY and CDR2 SMNVEV (reference sequence). V was pared by 0 bases and J by 7 bases, with 20 bases between. The CDR3 has 17 residues. Written as DNA, the CDR3 is TGTGCCAGCAGTTTATCAGGCCAGGGGAGAAATTTAAATACGCAGTATTTT. It translates to CASSLSGQGRNLNTQYF.

The chain is built from TRBV27 and TRBJ2-7; D possibly corresponds to TRBD2 (5 bases). V was trimmed by 5 bases and J by 1 base, leaving 18 bases between them. Germline CDR1 and CDR2: MNHEY and SMNVEV (reference sequence). The CDR3 covers 16 residues. The DNA of the CDR3 is TGTGCCAGCAGTCCGGTCGGGATCCGCGATTCCTACGAGCAGTACTTC. It yields the protein CASSPVGIRDSYEQYF.